A single sample gave rise to the 27 T cell receptor beta chains below, sequenced in a study of regulatory T cells in long-lasting Graves disease. Specified time point: persistent/refractory GD, antithyroid drugs over 5 years with positive TRAb. There was RNA extracted from PBMCs, and the TCR library was made from it. Sequencing libraries for TCR beta were prepared with iRepertoire HTBI primers and Arm-PCR of CDR3 regions. TCRdb redid the calling of the multiplex PCR reads with MiXCR, one entry per CDR3 protein. The sample shows about 340,000 distinct CDR3 sequences, around 20% of them seen only once. Sequencing was performed on peripheral blood mononuclear cells (PBMCs), taken when the disease was refractory, from a patient treated with antithyroid drugs. These receptor sequences come from a female donor with Graves disease.

For this clonotype: A read error may explain this, as a much larger clone is one base away. The J gene is TRBJ2-6, the V gene TRBV6-5; a possible D gene is TRBD2 (5 bases). Germline-derived CDR1 and CDR2 are MNHEY and SVGAGI. The CDR3 is 18 residues long. The CDR3 DNA is TGTGCCAGCAGTCACTCGATCGATTCGGGAAAGGGGGCCAACGTCCTGACTTTC. Translating it yields CASSHSIDSGKGANVLTF.

This clonotype was found a few times. The chain couples TRBV25-1 to TRBJ2-2, with 7 bases that match TRBD1. The CDR3 has 18 residues. From germline, CDR1 is MGHDK and CDR2 SYGVNS. The ends lost 5 bases at V and 1 base at J; junction bases unmatched: 13. The CDR3 reads CASSRRPHRGLNTGELFF. CDR3 bases: TGTGCCAGCAGTCGAAGGCCCCACAGGGGTCTGAACACCGGGGAGCTGTTTTTT.

The table lists this clonotype with many counts. J is TRBJ1-2 and V is TRBV6-2 or TRBV6-3, with D uncertain. The germline gives CDR1 MNHEY, CDR2 SVGEGT. V was cut by 4 bases and J by 3 bases, with 9 bases left in between. This CDR3 is built from 13 residues. Here the CDR3 reads CASSFGSDYGYTF. The CDR3 nucleotides read TGTGCCAGCAGTTTCGGGTCGGACTATGGCTACACCTTC.

This clonotype was seen at least ten times. V usage is TRBV18 and J usage is TRBJ2-5, with TRBD2 as a possible D gene (7 bases). Deletions cut 2 bases from V and 2 bases from J, with 12 bases between. Germline-derived CDR1 and CDR2 are KGHSH and LQKENI. CDR3 length: 15 amino acids. CDR3 DNA: TGTGCCAGCTCACCAGGCGGGGGCCTTCAAGAGACCCAGTACTTC. As protein: CASSPGGGLQETQYF.

This clonotype turned up a few times. The chain links TRBV7-9 to TRBJ1-1; possibly TRBD1 for D (6 bases). With 3 bases removed from V and 8 bases from J, the gap between germline ends came to 13 bases. From germline, CDR1 is SEHNR and CDR2 FQNEAQ (reference sequence). The CDR3 has 13 amino acids. CDR3: CASSLQGSLEAFF. CDR3 nucleotide sequence: TGTGCCAGCAGCTTGCAGGGGTCACTCGAAGCTTTCTTT.

This clonotype was detected a few times. This sequence joins TRBV7-9 and TRBJ2-5; 12 positions agree with TRBD2. Germline V gene lookup returns CDR1 SEHNR and CDR2 FQNEAQ (reference sequence). The CDR3 contains 17 residues. J gave up 0 bases and V 5 bases, and 7 bases lay outside the gene matches. This CDR3 is CASSQDLAGGHQETQYF. The CDR3 coding sequence is TGTGCCAGCAGCCAAGATCTAGCGGGGGGGCACCAAGAGACCCAGTACTTC.

This clonotype was found a few times. The CDR3 loop is CASSRGRDRDYEQYF. CDR3 coding DNA: TGTGCCAGCAGCCGAGGTAGGGACAGGGACTACGAGCAGTACTTC. The chain has TRBV6-2 or TRBV6-3 and TRBJ2-7, with 9 bases matching TRBD1. V was clipped by 6 bases and J by 3 bases; unmatched bases: 9. The V gene's germline CDR1 is MNHEY and CDR2 SVGEGT. The CDR3 covers 15 residues.

The J gene is TRBJ2-7, the V gene TRBV15; D may correspond to TRBD1 or TRBD2 (5 bases each). CDR3 length equals 17 residues. Germline V lookup: CDR1 LNHNV, CDR2 YYDKDF (reference sequence). V was clipped by 11 bases and J by 0 bases, with 26 bases between them. The DNA for the CDR3 is TGTGCCTCCTATAAGGGTCGAGGGGAGCTTAGCTCCTACGAGCAGTACTTC. This sequence encodes CASYKGRGELSSYEQYF.

This clonotype was counted between two and nine times. The J gene is TRBJ1-4, the V gene TRBV5-1; D not certain. The CDR3 sequence is 15 residues long. Germline V gives CDR1 SGHRS, CDR2 YFSETQ. Trimming cost V 2 bases and J 0 bases, with 8 bases left between them. The CDR3 region is CASSLYSTTNEKLFF. Here the CDR3 DNA reads TGCGCCAGCAGCTTATACAGTACAACTAATGAAAAACTGTTTTTT.

There are a few counts of this clonotype. The rearrangement joins TRBV10-3 to TRBJ1-1; the D gene is possibly TRBD1 (5 bases). The CDR3 covers 14 residues. CDR1 is ENHRY and CDR2 is SYGVKD in the germline V gene. The germline V and J ends were trimmed by 7 bases and 5 bases, with 17 bases remaining between them. The CDR3 here is CAITLGDLGTEAFF. The DNA for the CDR3 is TGTGCCATCACATTAGGGGACCTAGGGACTGAAGCTTTCTTT.

This clonotype was counted ten times or more. This chain connects TRBV28 to TRBJ2-7, with D uncertain. The germline V gene encodes CDR1 MDHEN and CDR2 SYDVKM. V was trimmed by 1 base and J by 10 bases, leaving 17 bases between them. The CDR3 totals 14 residues. CDR3 region: CASSLLLGEQLQYF. CDR3 sequence (DNA): TGTGCCAGCAGTTTATTATTAGGAGAGCAGCTTCAGTACTTC. Full variable domain (rest looked up from reference TRBV28 and TRBJ2-7): DVKVTQSSRYLVKRTGEKVFLECVQDMDHENMFWYRQDPGLGLRLIYFSYDVKMKEKGDIPEGYSVSREKKERFSLILESASTNQTSMYLCASSLLLGEQLQYFGPGTRLTVT.

The chain is built from TRBV3-1 and TRBJ2-7, with 7 bases identical to TRBD2. Germline lookup yields CDR1 LGHDT and CDR2 YNNKEL (reference sequence). CDR3 length equals 15 residues. J gave up 6 bases and V 4 bases, and 12 bases lay outside the gene matches. The CDR3 nucleotides read TGTGCCAGCAGCCTTCGGACTAGTCGCTTAGCCGAGCAGTACTTC. Protein: CASSLRTSRLAEQYF.

This clonotype was found many times. The chain combines TRBV2 with TRBJ1-4, with D uncertain. Deletions cut 5 bases from V and 8 bases from J, with 15 bases between. This CDR3 is built from 14 residues. Germline loops: CDR1 SNHLY, CDR2 FYNNEI. This chain's CDR3 is CASSQFGRREKLFF. The CDR3 DNA reads as TGTGCCAGCAGTCAATTCGGACGTCGGGAAAAACTGTTTTTT.

This clonotype occurred a few times. Here the CDR3 DNA reads TGTGCCATCAGTGCAGGGGCGGACACCGGGGAGCTGTTTTTT. Its protein product is CAISAGADTGELFF. The genes are TRBV10-3 and TRBJ2-2, with D possibly being TRBD1 (6 bases). Germline CDR1 is ENHRY and CDR2 is SYGVKD. Trimming cost V 4 bases and J 3 bases, with 9 bases left between them. This CDR3 is 14 amino acids long.

The chain recombines TRBV20-1 with TRBJ2-6; TRBD1 is a possible D gene (8 bases). Germline V gene lookup returns CDR1 DFQATT and CDR2 SNEGSKA (reference sequence). This CDR3 is 19 amino acids long. V dropped 0 bases and J dropped 2 bases, with 20 bases sitting between them. Here the CDR3 DNA reads TGCAGTGCTAGAGATGGAGGGTACAGGGGGGGCGCTGGGGCCAACGTCCTGACTTTC. It is translated as CSARDGGYRGGAGANVLTF.

A few counts support this clonotype. The V gene is TRBV6-1, the J gene TRBJ2-7; D call uncertain. The V and J ends lost 6 bases and 3 bases respectively, with 9 bases between them. This CDR3 contains 12 residues. The V gene's germline CDR1 is MNHNS and CDR2 SASEGT. CDR3 coding DNA: TGTGCCAGCAGCCCTCAATACTACGAGCAGTACTTC. It translates to CASSPQYYEQYF.

This clonotype has only a few counts. The chain is built from TRBV6-1 and TRBJ2-7, with D possibly being TRBD2 (6 bases). CDR3 length: 15 residues. V lost 2 bases to trimming and J lost 2 bases, with 13 bases between them. In germline, CDR1 is MNHNS, CDR2 SASEGT. CDR3 sequence: CASSEYDGRPYEQYF. The CDR3 DNA reads TGTGCCAGCAGTGAATATGACGGGAGACCCTACGAGCAGTACTTC.

Only a few counts were recorded for this clonotype. For the CDR3, the DNA is TGCGCCAGCAGCTCTGCCTTCGGGGACCACGAGCAGTACTTC. Translation gives CASSSAFGDHEQYF. This chain links TRBV5-1 with TRBJ2-7; D is perhaps TRBD1 or TRBD2 (5 bases each). Trimming removed 3 bases from V and 5 bases from J, with 15 bases in between. Looked up from germline, CDR1 is SGHRS and CDR2 is YFSETQ. The CDR3 totals 14 residues.

This clonotype appeared many times. For the CDR3, the DNA is TGTGCCAGCTCACCCGAACAGGGCTATGGCTACACCTTC. Its translation is CASSPEQGYGYTF. The rearrangement uses TRBV18 and TRBJ1-2; D is possibly TRBD1 (6 bases). This CDR3 is built from 13 residues. CDR1 KGHSH and CDR2 LQKENI come from the germline V gene. V was shortened by 3 bases and J by 4 bases, with 9 bases between the two germline ends.

The CDR3 coding sequence is TGTGCCAGTAGTATCACATCCGGGTACGAGCAGTACTTC. Protein sequence: CASSITSGYEQYF. This rearrangement joins TRBV19 to TRBJ2-7, with D hard to call. Trimming removed 3 bases at V and 4 bases at J, with 10 bases between. Germline assignment: CDR1 LNHDA and CDR2 SQIVND (reference sequence). The CDR3 is 13 residues long.

Many counts were recorded for this clonotype. V gene TRBV6-1 combines with J gene TRBJ1-6; D remains unclear. Trimming removed 5 bases at V and 0 bases at J, with 2 bases between. The CDR3 totals 13 residues. Germline V gene lookup returns CDR1 MNHNS and CDR2 SASEGT. CDR3 sequence (DNA): TGTGCCAGCAGTAGCTCCTATAATTCACCCCTCCACTTT. This encodes CASSSSYNSPLHF.

This clonotype was found a few times. This chain joins TRBV2 and TRBJ2-7, with 9 bases identical to TRBD1. CDR1 is SNHLY and CDR2 is FYNNEI in the germline V gene. V dropped 4 bases and J dropped 2; count of bases not matched to a gene: 9. The CDR3 totals 16 residues. In nucleotides, the CDR3 is TGTGCCAGCAGTGCCCCGGGACAGGGTCCGCCCTACGAGCAGTACTTC. Amino acids: CASSAPGQGPPYEQYF.

This clonotype was detected ten times or more. The V and J genes are TRBV11-2 and TRBJ2-5; possible D gene TRBD2, 6 bases. Per the germline V gene, CDR1 is SGHAT and CDR2 is FQNNGV. The CDR3 contains 15 residues. V lost 4 bases and J lost 2, with 14 bases in between. CDR3 region: CASSWAIGGQETQYF. For the CDR3, the DNA is TGTGCCAGCAGCTGGGCAATTGGGGGGCAAGAGACCCAGTACTTC.

This clonotype came up a few times. The CDR3 DNA reads TGTGCCAGCTTACACGGGACAGAGAACACTGAAGCTTTCTTT. Its translation is CASLHGTENTEAFF. The chain is built from TRBV18 and TRBJ1-1; 7 bases are shared with TRBD1. The CDR3 contains 14 residues. The germline CDR1 and CDR2 sequences are KGHSH and LQKENI. J lost 1 base, V lost 7 bases, and 6 bases had no gene match. The full variable domain, in which reference TRBV18 and TRBJ1-1 provide the parts outside the CDR3, is NAGVMQNPRHLVRRRGQEARLRCSPMKGHSHVYWYRQLPEEGLKFMVYLQKENIIDESGMPKERFSAEFPKEGPSILRIQQVVRGDSAAYFCASLHGTENTEAFFGQGTRLTVV.

The genes are TRBV5-1 and TRBJ2-7, with 7 bases aligning to TRBD1. Germline trimming cut 2 bases from V and 2 bases from J; bases unmatched to any gene: 10. This CDR3 comprises 16 residues. Germline loops: CDR1 SGHRS, CDR2 YFSETQ. This CDR3 is CASSFGPDRSPYEQYF. CDR3 DNA sequence: TGCGCCAGCAGCTTCGGCCCGGACAGGTCTCCCTACGAGCAGTACTTC.

The table lists this clonotype with many counts. The rearrangement links TRBV3-1 to TRBJ2-5; possibly TRBD1 for D (5 bases). CDR3 length: 17 amino acids. Trimming pared 4 bases from V and 2 bases from J, leaving 20 bases between. Germline values: CDR1 LGHDT, CDR2 YNNKEL (reference sequence). CDR3 amino acids: CASSPHNFDRNQETQYF. The DNA for the CDR3 is TGTGCCAGCAGCCCTCATAACTTCGACAGAAATCAAGAGACCCAGTACTTC.

This clonotype was seen only a few times. This rearrangement joins TRBV6-2 or TRBV6-3 to TRBJ2-4, with D tentatively TRBD2 (5 bases). CDR3 length: 12 residues. Trimming left V 8 bases short and J 7 bases short, with 12 bases between. CDR1 and CDR2 from the germline V gene are MNHEY and SVGEGT. CDR3 sequence (DNA): TGTGCCAGCGTAGAGGGTCGGAACATTCAGTACTTC. Amino acids: CASVEGRNIQYF.